A single sample gave rise to the 22 T cell receptor beta chains below, sequenced in a study of cytomegalovirus exposure and HLA in healthy donors. The PCR made use of 60 Vbeta and 13 Jbeta primers. The protocol was immunoSEQ multiplex PCR, while the TCRdb copy is restricted to in-frame clones and leaves out a portion. The data show about 160,000 clones, 75% to 85% seen once. Sequenced: PBMCs. The receptors shown here come from a man under 40 in good health and CMV-seronegative.

The chain combines TRBV7-9 with TRBJ1-1; 9 bases map to TRBD1. The CDR3 runs to 14 residues. The J segment lost 7 bases and the V segment lost 3 bases, leaving 6 bases of the junction unmatched. Germline CDR1 and CDR2: SEHNR and FQNEAQ (reference sequence). CDR3 sequence reads: CASSFGTGNNEAFF. The CDR3 bases are TGTGCCAGCAGCTTCGGGACAGGGAATAATGAAGCTTTCTTT.

The chain joins TRBV7-8 to TRBJ1-5; D is unresolved. This CDR3 region has 13 residues. The germline gives CDR1 SGHVS, CDR2 FQNEAQ. V gave up 6 bases and J gave up 3 bases, with 9 bases separating them. The DNA for the CDR3 is TGTGCCAGCAGGCGGCAGCTCAATCAGCCCCAGCATTTT. Translated, it gives CASRRQLNQPQHF.

The rearrangement joins TRBV10-3 to TRBJ2-1, with a weak D call TRBD2 (6 bases). The germline CDR1 and CDR2 sequences are ENHRY and SYGVKD. The ends were cut back, 10 bases at V and 10 bases at J, with 23 bases in the middle. The CDR3 is 14 amino acids. The CDR3 here is CATELGLPRGEQFF. In DNA, the CDR3 is TGTGCCACCGAATTGGGACTTCCCCGAGGGGAGCAGTTCTTC.

The chain uses TRBV29-1 and TRBJ2-3, with TRBD2 matching over 14 bases. V lost 7 bases to trimming and J lost 0 bases; unmatched junction nucleotides: 9. The CDR3 consists of 17 residues. Germline assignment: CDR1 SQVTM and CDR2 ANQGSEA. In DNA, the CDR3 is TGCAGCGCCTCTCCCCGGACTAGCGGGAGGAGCACAGATACGCAGTATTTT. Translated: CSASPRTSGRSTDTQYF.

This clone was seen a handful of times. V is TRBV5-6 and J is TRBJ2-5, with unresolved D. CDR3 size: 12 residues. Germline V gives CDR1 SGHDT, CDR2 YYEEEE. The V and J ends lost 4 bases and 1 base respectively, with 5 bases between them. This CDR3 is CASSLLQETQYF. The CDR3, as DNA: TGTGCCAGCAGCCTTCTCCAAGAGACCCAGTACTTC.

The table lists this clone with a few counts. The rearrangement links TRBV27 to TRBJ2-1; 8 positions match TRBD2. Losses at the gene ends were 8 bases for V and 5 bases for J; bases not matched to a gene: 2. Germline-derived CDR1 and CDR2 are MNHEY and SMNVEV (reference sequence). The CDR3 consists of 12 residues. CDR3 in amino acids: CASREGNNEQFF. The CDR3 region has the DNA TGTGCCAGCCGGGAGGGTAACAATGAGCAGTTCTTC.

This rearrangement joins TRBV6-5 to TRBJ2-3, with 7 bases identical to TRBD1. V shed 8 bases, J shed 0 bases, and the junction held 5 bases outside the gene matches. Germline CDR1 reads MNHEY; CDR2 reads SVGAGI. The CDR3 extends over 14 amino acids. DNA for the CDR3: TGTGCCAGCCGCTTGACAGGGAGCACAGATACGCAGTATTTT. It encodes CASRLTGSTDTQYF.

In this sample, this clone turned up once. The chain is built from TRBV28 and TRBJ2-7; TRBD1 aligns across 7 bases. V was clipped by 10 bases and J by 7 bases; unmatched bases: 16. The CDR3 extends over 14 amino acids. The germline gives CDR1 MDHEN, CDR2 SYDVKM. Here the CDR3 DNA reads TGTGCCACCCGACAGGGCGAGCTTTTGGGGGAGCAGTACTTC. This translates into CATRQGELLGEQYF.

This clone was picked up one time. The rearrangement links TRBV7-2 to TRBJ1-4; the match to TRBD1 covers 9 bases. V dropped 1 base and J dropped 3; count of bases not matched to a gene: 6. Looked up from germline, CDR1 is SGHTA and CDR2 is FQGNSA. The CDR3 consists of 17 residues. The CDR3 spells CASSLGYRGLSNEKLFF. The CDR3 nucleotides are TGTGCCAGCAGCTTAGGGTACAGGGGGCTTTCTAATGAAAAACTGTTTTTT.

The chain couples TRBV28 to TRBJ1-3, with a weak D call TRBD1 (6 bases). V gave up 3 bases and J gave up 11 bases, with 11 bases separating them. Germline V gene lookup returns CDR1 MDHEN and CDR2 SYDVKM. This CDR3 is built from 12 residues. This CDR3 reads CASSFYGGSIYF. The DNA of the CDR3 is TGTGCCAGCAGTTTCTATGGGGGCTCCATATATTTT.

The rearrangement uses TRBV7-9 and TRBJ1-6; 11 bases agree with TRBD1. CDR1 is SEHNR and CDR2 is FQNEAQ in the germline V gene (reference sequence). This CDR3 region has 19 residues. The ends lost 2 bases at V and 8 bases at J; junction bases unmatched: 14. The CDR3 protein is CASSLLSHGVGQGDSPLHF. In DNA, the CDR3 is TGTGCCAGCAGCTTACTTTCTCATGGAGTGGGACAGGGGGATTCACCCCTCCACTTT.

The J gene is TRBJ2-2, the V gene TRBV10-1; D remains ambiguous. Germline-derived CDR1 and CDR2 are WNHNN and SYGVQD (reference sequence). Between the trimmed V and J ends, which lost 2 bases and 7 bases, there was a span of 11 bases. This CDR3 has 14 residues. CDR3 region: CASSEPRLGGELFF. The CDR3 nucleotides are TGCGCCAGCAGTGAGCCGAGGCTTGGCGGGGAGCTGTTTTTT.

This chain's CDR3 is CASSEFYSNQPQHF. The CDR3 nucleotides are TGTGCCAGCAGCGAGTTTTATAGCAATCAGCCCCAGCATTTT. V is TRBV5-5 and J is TRBJ1-5; no clear D gene. The V end lost 4 bases, the J end lost 0 bases, and 8 bases lay between the germline ends. Germline assignment: CDR1 SGHKS and CDR2 YYEKEE (reference sequence). The length of the CDR3 is 14 residues. Complete variable domain (other parts from reference TRBV5-5 and TRBJ1-5): DAGVTQSPTHLIKTRGQQVTLRCSPISGHKSVSWYQQVLGQGPQFIFQYYEKEERGRGNFPDRFSARQFPNYSSELNVNALLLGDSALYLCASSEFYSNQPQHFGDGTRLSIL.

J is TRBJ2-5 and V is TRBV7-9, with 10 positions matching TRBD2. The J call is in doubt because the DNA end fits TRBJ2-7 better. There are 15 residues in the CDR3. Germline loops: CDR1 SEHNR, CDR2 FQNEAQ (reference sequence). The CDR3 coding sequence is TGTGCCAGCAGCATAACAGCGGGAGGGCTCTACGAGCAGTACTTC. This gives the protein CASSITAGGLYEQYF.

The V call is TRBV7-3, the J call TRBJ2-7; D might be TRBD1 (6 bases). The CDR3 covers 15 residues. Germline-derived CDR1 and CDR2 are SGHTA and FQGTGA. Trimming left V 2 bases short and J 2 bases short, with 13 bases between. In nucleotides, the CDR3 is TGTGCCAGCAGCTTAGGGCAGGGGAGCGCCTACGAGCAGTACTTC. Residues: CASSLGQGSAYEQYF.

J is TRBJ2-1 and V is TRBV6-4; 12 bases align to TRBD2. The germline gives CDR1 MRHNA, CDR2 SNTAGT. The junction had 5 bases not matched to a gene; V was cut back by 0 bases and J by 8 bases. CDR3 length: 16 residues. The CDR3 sequence is CASSDSLAGGPHEQFF. CDR3 DNA sequence: TGTGCCAGCAGTGACTCCCTAGCGGGGGGGCCACATGAGCAGTTCTTC.

The chain couples TRBV28 to TRBJ1-2; D remains ambiguous. From germline, CDR1 is MDHEN and CDR2 SYDVKM. CDR3 length: 13 amino acids. Trimming left V 6 bases short and J 2 bases short, with 10 bases between. The CDR3 nucleotides are TGTGCCAGCAGCCGAGGTCACAACTATGGCTACACCTTC. Translated, it gives CASSRGHNYGYTF.

The gene calls are TRBV5-6 and TRBJ1-1, with TRBD1 identical over 7 bases. V dropped 7 bases and J dropped 7; count of bases not matched to a gene: 19. This CDR3 comprises 16 residues. Germline V CDR1 and CDR2: SGHDT, YYEEEE. This CDR3 is CASFQASQGEMVEAFF. The DNA for the CDR3 is TGTGCCAGCTTCCAGGCTTCCCAGGGGGAAATGGTTGAAGCTTTCTTT.

The CDR3 nucleotides read TGTGCCAGCCGAGGACAGCCGGCTTATGGCTACACCTTC. Translation gives CASRGQPAYGYTF. This chain uses TRBV25-1 with TRBJ1-2; maybe TRBD1 (6 bases). The CDR3 totals 13 residues. Germline-derived CDR1 and CDR2 are MGHDK and SYGVNS. V lost 8 bases and J 5 bases, leaving 15 bases between the germline ends.

The chain has TRBV4-1 and TRBJ2-7; D is perhaps TRBD2 (7 bases). The germline V gene has CDR1 MGHRA and CDR2 YSYEKL. The germline V and J ends were trimmed by 0 bases and 4 bases, with 13 bases remaining between them. The CDR3 totals 15 residues. CDR3 coding DNA: TGCGCCAGCAGCCAAGAGGGGGGGCTGGATTACGAGCAGTACTTC. Translated: CASSQEGGLDYEQYF.

The chain is built from TRBV30 and TRBJ2-3; 8 bases are a match to TRBD1. Losses at the gene ends were 3 bases for V and 0 bases for J; bases not matched to a gene: 2. The germline V gene encodes CDR1 GTSNPN and CDR2 SVGIG (reference sequence). The CDR3 length is 14 residues. The chain's CDR3 is CAWRTGASTDTQYF. The CDR3 DNA sequence: TGTGCCTGGAGGACAGGGGCAAGCACAGATACGCAGTATTTT.

The genes are TRBV7-9 and TRBJ1-2, with TRBD1 as a possible D gene (5 bases). This CDR3 spans 13 amino acids. V was trimmed by 6 bases and J by 10 bases, leaving 18 bases between them. Per the germline V gene, CDR1 is SEHNR and CDR2 is FQNEAQ (reference sequence). CDR3 sequence: CASRQGLEIDYTF. The CDR3 nucleotides are TGTGCCAGCAGGCAGGGTCTGGAAATTGACTACACCTTC.